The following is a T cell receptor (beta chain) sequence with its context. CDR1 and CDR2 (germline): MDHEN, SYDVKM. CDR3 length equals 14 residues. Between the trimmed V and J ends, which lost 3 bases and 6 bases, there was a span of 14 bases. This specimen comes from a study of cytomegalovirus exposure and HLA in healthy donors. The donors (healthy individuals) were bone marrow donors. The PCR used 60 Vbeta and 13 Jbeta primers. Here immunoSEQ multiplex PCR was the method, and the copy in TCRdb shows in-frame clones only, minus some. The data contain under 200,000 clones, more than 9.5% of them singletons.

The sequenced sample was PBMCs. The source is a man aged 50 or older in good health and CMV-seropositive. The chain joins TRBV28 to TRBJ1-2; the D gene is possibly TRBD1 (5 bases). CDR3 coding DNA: TGTGCCAGCAGTTTTGGAAGGGGCCGAAATGGCTACACCTTC. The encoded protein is CASSFGRGRNGYTF.